One and the same sample provided the 19 T cell receptor beta chains below, sequenced in a study of blood T cell repertoires in COVID-19. Sequencing used immunoSEQ multiplex PCR; TCRdb keeps in-frame clones, though not all of them. The repertoire has just over 650,000 clones, 85% to 90% of them found once; the top ten carry roughly 0.26%. Sequencing input: peripheral blood. The receptor set was obtained from a woman aged 18 to 35 with acute or convalescent COVID-19.

The gene calls are TRBV19 and TRBJ1-4; D ambiguous. Between the trimmed V and J ends, which lost 8 bases and 0 bases, there was a span of 19 bases. This CDR3 spans 17 amino acids. Germline V gene lookup returns CDR1 LNHDA and CDR2 SQIVND (reference sequence). The CDR3 protein is CASRHPRGGATNEKLFF. The CDR3 DNA reads TGTGCCAGTCGCCACCCGAGAGGCGGGGCAACTAATGAAAAACTGTTTTTT. Combining the CDR3 with reference TRBV19 and TRBJ1-4 gives the whole variable domain DGGITQSPKYLFRKEGQNVTLSCEQNLNHDAMYWYRQDPGQGLRLIYYSQIVNDFQKGDIAEGYSVSREKKESFPLTVTSAQKNPTAFYLCASRHPRGGATNEKLFFGSGTQLSVL.

The rearrangement uses TRBV19 and TRBJ1-5; a possible D gene is TRBD1 (6 bases). Germline CDR1 LNHDA, CDR2 SQIVND (reference sequence). This CDR3 comprises 14 residues. V was cut by 7 bases and J by 9 bases, with 19 bases left in between. CDR3 region: CASNPDRPYGPQHF. The CDR3 bases are TGTGCCAGTAACCCCGACAGGCCCTATGGGCCCCAGCATTTT.

The chain couples TRBV6-5 to TRBJ2-5; D call uncertain. With 5 bases removed from V and 1 base from J, the gap between germline ends came to 8 bases. The CDR3 runs to 13 residues. CDR1 MNHEY and CDR2 SVGAGI come from the germline V gene. The CDR3 spells CASSPDSQETQYF. The CDR3 DNA reads TGTGCCAGCAGTCCCGACTCCCAAGAGACCCAGTACTTC.

This clone has only one observation. The V gene is TRBV24-1, the J gene TRBJ1-2; D remains ambiguous. The germline V and J ends were trimmed by 4 bases and 3 bases, with 14 bases remaining between them. This CDR3 has 15 residues. Looked up from germline, CDR1 is KGHDR and CDR2 is SFDVKD. CDR3 region: CATSDDKKRDYGYTF. The CDR3 bases are TGTGCCACCAGTGACGACAAGAAGCGGGACTATGGCTACACCTTC.

The V call is TRBV3-1 (or the pseudogene TRBV3-2), the J call TRBJ2-3, with D possibly TRBD1 on 7 matching bases. Germline assignment: CDR1 LGHDT and CDR2 YNNKEL (reference sequence). This CDR3 is built from 19 residues. V was shortened by 3 bases and J by 2 bases, with 24 bases between the two germline ends. CDR3 in amino acids: CASSHLTWRDSSNTDTQYF. The DNA of the CDR3 is TGTGCCAGCAGCCATCTCACCTGGAGGGACAGCTCCAACACAGATACGCAGTATTTT.

This chain uses TRBV13 with TRBJ2-1, with D maybe TRBD1 (6 bases). V lost 5 bases and J 7 bases, leaving 15 bases between the germline ends. The CDR3 loop spans 14 amino acids. Germline CDR1 reads PRHDT; CDR2 reads FYEKMQ (reference sequence). For the CDR3, the DNA is TGTGCCAGCAGCCCCCAGGGGCTAAAAAATGAGCAGTTCTTC. Its protein is CASSPQGLKNEQFF.

V gene TRBV21-1 combines with J gene TRBJ2-7; no check of the table's D call, TRBD1, against the DNA was made. TRBV21-1 counts as a pseudogene. The CDR3 has 9 residues. The CDR3 is CASSNDSNF. CDR3 coding DNA: TGTGCCAGCAGCAATGACAGCAACTTC.

The chain couples TRBV7-2 to TRBJ1-6; D is undetermined. The CDR3 is 15 residues long. Trimming removed 2 bases from V and 4 bases from J, with 9 bases in between. Germline assignment: CDR1 SGHTA and CDR2 FQGNSA. In DNA form, the CDR3 reads TGTGCCAGCAGCTTACTAAGGACTTATAATTCACCCCTCCACTTT. This translates into CASSLLRTYNSPLHF.

The chain combines TRBV5-1 with TRBJ1-1; D gene uncertain. From germline, CDR1 is SGHRS and CDR2 YFSETQ. V was clipped by 4 bases and J by 1 base, with 8 bases between them. This CDR3 is built from 13 residues. In DNA form, the CDR3 reads TGCGCCAGCAGCCGCGGAACGAACACTGAAGCTTTCTTT. This gives the protein CASSRGTNTEAFF. The full variable domain, with the rest looked up from reference TRBV5-1 and TRBJ1-1, is KAGVTQTPRYLIKTRGQQVTLSCSPISGHRSVSWYQQTPGQGLQFLFEYFSETQRNKGNFPGRFSGRQFSNSRSEMNVSTLELGDSALYLCASSRGTNTEAFFGQGTRLTVV.

Only one count was recorded for this clone. The CDR3 nucleotides are TGTGCCAGCAGCTATGGCTTTGGGGGGGTTCTCCAAGAGACCCAGTACTTC. This encodes CASSYGFGGVLQETQYF. The chain uses TRBV7-9 and TRBJ2-5; 7 bases agree with TRBD2. Losses at the gene ends were 4 bases for V and 1 base for J; bases not matched to a gene: 12. The CDR3 has 17 residues. Germline-derived CDR1 and CDR2 are SEHNR and FQNEAQ (reference sequence).

This rearrangement joins TRBV4-1 to TRBJ1-2; D perhaps matches TRBD1 (6 bases). Germline loops: CDR1 MGHRA, CDR2 YSYEKL. V was clipped by 0 bases and J by 3 bases, with 14 bases between them. The CDR3 is made up of 16 amino acids. The CDR3 sequence is CASSQDPHTGYYGYTF. The CDR3 DNA is TGCGCCAGCAGCCAAGATCCCCACACAGGGTACTATGGCTACACCTTC.

The rearrangement joins TRBV24-1 to TRBJ1-2; 7 bases map to TRBD1. Trimming cost V 3 bases and J 2 bases; bases outside gene matches: 2. The germline CDR1 and CDR2 sequences are KGHDR and SFDVKD. This CDR3 comprises 14 residues. The CDR3 bases are TGTGCCACCAGTGATAGACAGGGAAACTATGGCTACACCTTC. Amino acids: CATSDRQGNYGYTF.

In the case of this clone: Within the sample, other DNA sequences also encode this same CDR3. J is TRBJ1-1 and V is TRBV4-1; TRBD1 is a possible D gene (6 bases). The ends were cut back, 4 bases at V and 1 base at J, with 10 bases in the middle. The CDR3 totals 14 residues. Germline V gene sequence: CDR1 MGHRA, CDR2 YSYEKL. This CDR3 reads CASSPRGGNTEAFF. For the CDR3, the DNA is TGCGCCAGCAGCCCAAGGGGGGGGAACACTGAAGCTTTCTTT.

The V call is TRBV2, the J call TRBJ2-1, with 14 bases matching TRBD2. Unmatched junction bases numbered 6, after V lost 3 bases and J lost 2 bases. CDR3 size: 18 residues. Germline-derived CDR1 and CDR2 are SNHLY and FYNNEI. The CDR3 reads CASSETSGGARTYNEQFF. DNA of the CDR3: TGTGCCAGCAGTGAGACTAGCGGGGGGGCCCGGACCTACAATGAGCAGTTCTTC.

This chain links TRBV7-9 with TRBJ2-1, with TRBD2 matching over 8 bases. The CDR3 runs to 13 residues. V lost 5 bases and J lost 7; bases outside the gene matches: 4. The germline V gene has CDR1 SEHNR and CDR2 FQNEAQ (reference sequence). The CDR3: CASSPGGGNEQFF. The DNA for the CDR3 is TGTGCCAGCAGCCCCGGGGGGGGGAATGAGCAGTTCTTC.

The chain combines TRBV6-5 with TRBJ2-7, with D possibly matching TRBD1 (6 bases). Per germline, CDR1 MNHEY and CDR2 SVGAGI. The CDR3 loop spans 14 amino acids. The V end was cut by 8 bases, the J end by 4 bases, with 18 bases between. CDR3 sequence reads: CASGRQVDLYEQYF. The CDR3 DNA reads TGTGCCAGCGGTAGACAGGTCGATCTTTACGAGCAGTACTTC.

The gene calls are TRBV9 and TRBJ1-1, with TRBD1 matching over 7 bases. The CDR3 is 13 amino acids. Germline CDR1 reads SGDLS; CDR2 reads YYNGEE. The junction had 0 bases not matched to a gene; V was cut back by 3 bases and J by 1 base. The CDR3 nucleotides read TGTGCCAGCAGCGGACAGGGGAACACTGAAGCTTTCTTT. This gives the protein CASSGQGNTEAFF.

This chain uses TRBV10-3 with TRBJ1-5, with D possibly being TRBD1 (5 bases). Germline values: CDR1 ENHRY, CDR2 SYGVKD. Trimming stripped 10 bases from V and 5 bases from J, with 12 bases between. This CDR3 is 12 amino acids long. CDR3 DNA sequence: TGTGCCACCCAAGACAGCTATCAGCCCCAGCATTTT. It yields the protein CATQDSYQPQHF.

The chain recombines TRBV24-1 with TRBJ2-1; the match to TRBD2 covers 9 bases. Germline assignment: CDR1 KGHDR and CDR2 SFDVKD. The CDR3 loop spans 15 amino acids. With 9 bases clipped from V and 2 bases from J, the junction kept 7 bases outside the gene matches. CDR3 region: CATGVAGAPYNEQFF. The CDR3 DNA reads as TGTGCCACCGGAGTAGCGGGGGCCCCCTACAATGAGCAGTTCTTC.